Listed below are T cell receptor beta chains from one sample, sequenced in a study of shared clonotypes between healthy human individuals. Sequenced by immunoSEQ multiplex PCR; TCRdb stores in-frame clones only, minus some. Of a few million clones in the sample, 90% to 95% were seen once. The sample was naive CD4+ T cells sorted from blood. The receptor set was obtained from a man between 18 and 29 years old in good health. Each CDR3 is given with its conserved first and last residue. Each record gives: CDR3 DNA, CDR3 protein, V gene, J gene, clone size, D gene. A D gene is named only where the DNA matches it firmly. Clone size is shown for a subset of rows, as once, few, many or a class of expanded clone.

cdr3_nt: TGTGCCAGCAGCTTTAGCCCTAGCGGGAAGGCTAAAGAGACCCAGTACTTC; cdr3_aa: CASSFSPSGKAKETQYF; v_call: TRBV5-5; j_call: TRBJ2-5; clone_size: .; d_call: TRBD2
cdr3_nt: TGTGCCAGTAAGGGGGGGGACTCCTACAATGAGCAGTTCTTC; cdr3_aa: CASKGGDSYNEQFF; v_call: TRBV19; j_call: TRBJ2-1; clone_size: .; d_call: .
cdr3_nt: TGTGCCACCAGCAGGATGGAGGTCTATGGCTACACCTTC; cdr3_aa: CATSRMEVYGYTF; v_call: TRBV15; j_call: TRBJ1-2; clone_size: .; d_call: .
cdr3_nt: TGTGCCAGCACCCGGGACAGGGGGCACACCCTCCACTTT; cdr3_aa: CASTRDRGHTLHF; v_call: TRBV6-5; j_call: TRBJ1-6; clone_size: .; d_call: TRBD1
cdr3_nt: TGTGCCAGCAGCGTAACAGCTCATTCTACCTACAATGAGCAGTTCTTC; cdr3_aa: CASSVTAHSTYNEQFF; v_call: TRBV9; j_call: TRBJ2-1; clone_size: .; d_call: .
cdr3_nt: TGTGCCAGTACGGATCAGGGAAGTCGAAACACCATATATTTT; cdr3_aa: CASTDQGSRNTIYF; v_call: TRBV19; j_call: TRBJ1-3; clone_size: .; d_call: .
cdr3_nt: TGTGCCAGTATTAGCGGGGGGACCCGCAATGAGCAGTTCTTC; cdr3_aa: CASISGGTRNEQFF; v_call: TRBV19; j_call: TRBJ2-1; clone_size: .; d_call: TRBD2
cdr3_nt: TGCGCCAGCAGCTTGGAAGGCCCTTTAACTGAAGCTTTCTTT; cdr3_aa: CASSLEGPLTEAFF; v_call: TRBV5-1; j_call: TRBJ1-1; clone_size: .; d_call: .
cdr3_nt: TGTGCCAGCAGCCCCCGGCTAGGATCCTACGAGCAGTACTTC; cdr3_aa: CASSPRLGSYEQYF; v_call: TRBV13; j_call: TRBJ2-7; clone_size: .; d_call: .
cdr3_nt: TGTGCCAGCAGCGGAGACGCCTACGAGCAGTACTTC; cdr3_aa: CASSGDAYEQYF; v_call: TRBV2; j_call: TRBJ2-7; clone_size: .; d_call: .
cdr3_nt: TGTGCCAGCTCACCGCCCGCCAGGATTGGCACCGGGGAGCTGTTTTTT; cdr3_aa: CASSPPARIGTGELFF; v_call: TRBV18; j_call: TRBJ2-2; clone_size: .; d_call: .
cdr3_nt: TGTGCCTACGCAGTGAACACTGAAGCTTTCTTT; cdr3_aa: CAYAVNTEAFF; v_call: TRBV30; j_call: TRBJ1-1; clone_size: .; d_call: .
cdr3_nt: TGTGCCAGTAGTATAGATCATCGGGGCAACTGGGAGACCCAGTACTTC; cdr3_aa: CASSIDHRGNWETQYF; v_call: TRBV19; j_call: TRBJ2-5; clone_size: .; d_call: .
cdr3_nt: TGTGCCTGGAATCAGCGTAACTATGGCTACACCTTC; cdr3_aa: CAWNQRNYGYTF; v_call: TRBV30; j_call: TRBJ1-2; clone_size: .; d_call: .
cdr3_nt: TGTGCCAGCGGCCTGACCGGGACTAGCGGGAGCTTTGAGCAGTTCTTC; cdr3_aa: CASGLTGTSGSFEQFF; v_call: TRBV5-8; j_call: TRBJ2-1; clone_size: .; d_call: TRBD2
cdr3_nt: TGTGCCAGCAGTTACGTAGGGGATGAGCAGTTCTTC; cdr3_aa: CASSYVGDEQFF; v_call: TRBV6-5; j_call: TRBJ2-1; clone_size: .; d_call: .
cdr3_nt: TGTGCCAGTAGTAGATCAGGGGGAAACACCGGGGAGCTGTTTTTT; cdr3_aa: CASSRSGGNTGELFF; v_call: TRBV19; j_call: TRBJ2-2; clone_size: .; d_call: TRBD1
cdr3_nt: TGTGCCAGTAGTATAGATTTCAGCGGGACATCGAGGAATGAGCAGTTCTTC; cdr3_aa: CASSIDFSGTSRNEQFF; v_call: TRBV19; j_call: TRBJ2-1; clone_size: .; d_call: .
cdr3_nt: TGTGCCAGCAGTGCTTCAAAGGGACTGGGCACAGATACGCAGTATTTT; cdr3_aa: CASSASKGLGTDTQYF; v_call: TRBV2; j_call: TRBJ2-3; clone_size: .; d_call: .
cdr3_nt: TGTGCCATCAGTGATTTTCAGGAGGCCACTGAAGCTTTCTTT; cdr3_aa: CAISDFQEATEAFF; v_call: TRBV6-6; j_call: TRBJ1-1; clone_size: .; d_call: .
cdr3_nt: TGTGCCAGCAGCTTAGAACAGACAGGGGAAGCTTTCTTT; cdr3_aa: CASSLEQTGEAFF; v_call: TRBV11-1; j_call: TRBJ1-1; clone_size: .; d_call: TRBD1
cdr3_nt: TGTGCCAGCAGTCTGGGACGGAGCTCCTACGAGCAGTACTTC; cdr3_aa: CASSLGRSSYEQYF; v_call: TRBV2; j_call: TRBJ2-7; clone_size: .; d_call: .
cdr3_nt: TGTGCCAGCAGCAGACTAGCGGGGAACACCGGGGAGCTGTTTTTT; cdr3_aa: CASSRLAGNTGELFF; v_call: TRBV6-5; j_call: TRBJ2-2; clone_size: .; d_call: TRBD2
cdr3_nt: TGCGCCAGCAGCTTGGAGGGGGGCCGCGGCACAGATACGCAGTATTTT; cdr3_aa: CASSLEGGRGTDTQYF; v_call: TRBV5-1; j_call: TRBJ2-3; clone_size: .; d_call: .
cdr3_nt: TGTGCCAGCACCTCCCCGGGGGTTGAGCAGTTCTTC; cdr3_aa: CASTSPGVEQFF; v_call: TRBV6-5; j_call: TRBJ2-1; clone_size: .; d_call: .
cdr3_nt: TGTGCCTGGAGTGTTGGAGATCGAGCGGGAAAACTGTTTTTT; cdr3_aa: CAWSVGDRAGKLFF; v_call: TRBV30; j_call: TRBJ1-4; clone_size: .; d_call: .
cdr3_nt: TGTGCCAGCAGCTCCAGGACTAGCCCGCAGTACTTC; cdr3_aa: CASSSRTSPQYF; v_call: TRBV6-6; j_call: TRBJ2-7; clone_size: .; d_call: TRBD2
cdr3_nt: TGTGCCAGCAGCCTAGGCGGGGCCCAAGAGACCCAGTACTTC; cdr3_aa: CASSLGGAQETQYF; v_call: TRBV7-9; j_call: TRBJ2-5; clone_size: .; d_call: .
cdr3_nt: TGTGCCACCGCGGAAGGGAAATTGGCACCCCTCCACTTT; cdr3_aa: CATAEGKLAPLHF; v_call: TRBV27; j_call: TRBJ1-6; clone_size: .; d_call: .
cdr3_nt: TGCGCCAGCAGTAAACCGGGACTAGCTAACAATGAGCAGTTCTTC; cdr3_aa: CASSKPGLANNEQFF; v_call: TRBV10-1; j_call: TRBJ2-1; clone_size: .; d_call: TRBD2
cdr3_nt: TGTGCCATCACCCGGAGCGGGTCTAGCACAGATACGCAGTATTTT; cdr3_aa: CAITRSGSSTDTQYF; v_call: TRBV10-3; j_call: TRBJ2-3; clone_size: .; d_call: .
cdr3_nt: TGTGCCAGCAGCTTAGAGGGGCTAGCGGGAGAGGACGAGCAGTACTTC; cdr3_aa: CASSLEGLAGEDEQYF; v_call: TRBV7-2; j_call: TRBJ2-7; clone_size: .; d_call: TRBD2
cdr3_nt: TGCGCCAGCAGCTTGGAAGCGGGAGGCCGTCAAGAGACCCAGTACTTC; cdr3_aa: CASSLEAGGRQETQYF; v_call: TRBV5-1; j_call: TRBJ2-5; clone_size: once; d_call: TRBD2
cdr3_nt: TGTGCCAGCAGCCAGGCGGGACTAGCGGTGAATGAGCAGTTCTTC; cdr3_aa: CASSQAGLAVNEQFF; v_call: TRBV14; j_call: TRBJ2-1; clone_size: .; d_call: TRBD2
cdr3_nt: TGCGCCAGCAGCTCGGACAGGGGGCTTGGCTACACCTTC; cdr3_aa: CASSSDRGLGYTF; v_call: TRBV5-1; j_call: TRBJ1-2; clone_size: .; d_call: TRBD1